This T cell receptor (beta chain) was retrieved from a study of human T cells and chemical hapten exposure. Across the whole study: Donors were sensitized with 2% DPC on the upper inner arm. Patch testing was performed with 0.01% DPC on the upper back, with reading at 6 days. Each week of the approximately 24-week study, patients had diphenylcyclopropenone applied to the scalp. Per-sample TCR yields varied mainly from small pooled library volume differences.

MiXCR, run by TCRdb on the RACE reads, gives a single entry per CDR3 protein. The sample comprises about 80,000 distinct CDR3 sequences, approximately 14% of which are singletons, and around 4.2% rests with the top ten. Regarding time point: pre-sensitization, week 0. The treatment here: therapeutic diphenylcyclopropenone sensitization with weekly scalp DPC. In its sample, this clonotype was seen many times. This material consisted of whole blood, taken in connection with sensitization to the hapten diphenylcyclopropenone (DPC). The sequence came from a woman in her fifties or sixties with alopecia areata. Some clones in this sample may be carry-over from other donors' samples.

The CDR3 region has the DNA TGTGCCAGCAGTGAGAGCGGGACAGTGAACACTGAAGCTTTCTTT. Its translation is CASSESGTVNTEAFF. This chain connects TRBV25-1 to TRBJ1-1; 7 nucleotides line up with TRBD1. In germline, CDR1 is MGHDK, CDR2 SYGVNS. This CDR3 spans 15 amino acids. V lost 3 bases to trimming and J lost 0 bases; unmatched junction nucleotides: 4.